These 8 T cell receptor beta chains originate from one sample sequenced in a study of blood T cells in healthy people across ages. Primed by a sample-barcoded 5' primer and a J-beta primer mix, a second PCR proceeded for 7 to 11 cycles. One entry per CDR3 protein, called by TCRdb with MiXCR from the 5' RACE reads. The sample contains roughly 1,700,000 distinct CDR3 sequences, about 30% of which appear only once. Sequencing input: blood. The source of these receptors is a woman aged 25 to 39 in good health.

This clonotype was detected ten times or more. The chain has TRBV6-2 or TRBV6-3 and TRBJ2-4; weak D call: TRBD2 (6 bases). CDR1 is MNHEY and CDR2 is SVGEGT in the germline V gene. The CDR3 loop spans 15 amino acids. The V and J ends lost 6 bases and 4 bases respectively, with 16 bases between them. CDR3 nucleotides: TGTGCCAGCAGCCCGTCGACTAGGTCAAAAAACATTCAGTACTTC. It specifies CASSPSTRSKNIQYF.

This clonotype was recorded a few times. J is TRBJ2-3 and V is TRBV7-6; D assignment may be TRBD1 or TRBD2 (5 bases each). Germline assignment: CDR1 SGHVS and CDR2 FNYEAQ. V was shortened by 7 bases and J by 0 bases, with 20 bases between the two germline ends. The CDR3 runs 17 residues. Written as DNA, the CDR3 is TGTGCCAGCAACACCAGAGCGAGGGGCCTAAGCACAGATACGCAGTATTTT. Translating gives CASNTRARGLSTDTQYF.

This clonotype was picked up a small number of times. Written as DNA, the CDR3 is TGCAGTGCGTGGCGGGAGGGATACAATGAGCAGTTCTTC. It specifies CSAWREGYNEQFF. The chain carries TRBV20-1 and TRBJ2-1; 9 bases are a match to TRBD2. The germline gives CDR1 DFQATT, CDR2 SNEGSKA (reference sequence). This CDR3 comprises 13 residues. Trimming took 6 bases from V and 4 from J; bases not matched to a gene: 4.

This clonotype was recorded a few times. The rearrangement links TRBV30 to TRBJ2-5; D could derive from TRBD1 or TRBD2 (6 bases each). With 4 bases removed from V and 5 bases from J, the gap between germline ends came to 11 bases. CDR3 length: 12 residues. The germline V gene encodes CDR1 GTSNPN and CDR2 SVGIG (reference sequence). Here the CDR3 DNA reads TGTGCCTGGAATGGGGGGCACGAGACCCAGTACTTC. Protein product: CAWNGGHETQYF.

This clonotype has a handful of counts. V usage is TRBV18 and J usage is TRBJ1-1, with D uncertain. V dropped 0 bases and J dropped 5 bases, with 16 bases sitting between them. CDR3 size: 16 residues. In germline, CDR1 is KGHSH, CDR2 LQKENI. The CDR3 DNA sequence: TGTGCCAGCTCACCACCTGATGAGGGAGGGAGAACTGAAGCTTTCTTT. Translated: CASSPPDEGGRTEAFF.

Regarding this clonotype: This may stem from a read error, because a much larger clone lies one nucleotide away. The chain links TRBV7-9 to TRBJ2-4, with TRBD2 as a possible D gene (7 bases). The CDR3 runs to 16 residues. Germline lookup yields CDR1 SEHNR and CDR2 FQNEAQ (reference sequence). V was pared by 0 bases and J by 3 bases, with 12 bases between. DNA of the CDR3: TGTGCCAGCAGCTTAGCAAAGGGGGAGGGCAAAAACATTCAGTACTTC. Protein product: CASSLAKGEGKNIQYF.

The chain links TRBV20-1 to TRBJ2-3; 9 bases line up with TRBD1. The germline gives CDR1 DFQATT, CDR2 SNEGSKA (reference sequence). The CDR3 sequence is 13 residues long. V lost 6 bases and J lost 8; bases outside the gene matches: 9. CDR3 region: CSAPGQGITTQYF. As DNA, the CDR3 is TGCAGTGCCCCGGGACAGGGTATTACTACGCAGTATTTT.

CDR3 coding DNA: TGTGCCAGCAGCTTAGAAAGAGTGCCGGATACGCAGTATTTT. Its protein product is CASSLERVPDTQYF. V usage is TRBV7-6 and J usage is TRBJ2-3; no firm D call. The length of the CDR3 is 14 residues. Trimming cost V 1 base and J 6 bases, with 11 bases left between them. Germline-derived CDR1 and CDR2 are SGHVS and FNYEAQ.